These 10 T cell receptor beta chains were all obtained from the same sample, sequenced in a study of cytomegalovirus exposure and HLA in healthy donors. In the PCR, 60 Vbeta and 13 Jbeta primers were used. Assay used: immunoSEQ multiplex PCR; TCRdb lists only in-frame clones, some missing. This table holds about 96,000 clones. The sample taken for sequencing was PBMCs. These receptor sequences come from a woman aged 25 to 39 in good health and CMV-seronegative.

The rearrangement links TRBV19 to TRBJ2-7, with D maybe TRBD1 (5 bases). The CDR3 length is 13 residues. Germline lookup yields CDR1 LNHDA and CDR2 SQIVND (reference sequence). The germline V and J ends were trimmed by 3 bases and 4 bases, with 10 bases remaining between them. CDR3 protein: CASSIKGKYEQYF. The DNA of the CDR3 is TGTGCCAGTAGTATTAAGGGGAAGTACGAGCAGTACTTC.

V usage is TRBV7-6 and J usage is TRBJ1-5; D unclear. This CDR3 is built from 13 residues. Germline V gene data show CDR1 as SGHVS and CDR2 as FNYEAQ. V was clipped by 2 bases and J by 0 bases, with 2 bases between them. This CDR3 is CASSLRSNQPQHF. The CDR3 nucleotides are TGTGCCAGCAGCTTACGTAGCAATCAGCCCCAGCATTTT.

This chain uses TRBV27 with TRBJ2-7; TRBD1 matches at 8 bases. Germline trimming cut 5 bases from V and 2 bases from J; bases unmatched to any gene: 5. This CDR3 is built from 14 residues. Germline CDR1 and CDR2: MNHEY and SMNVEV (reference sequence). The CDR3 DNA reads TGTGCCAGCAGTGACAGGGGTAGGACCTACGAGCAGTACTTC. It translates to CASSDRGRTYEQYF.

This rearrangement joins TRBV18 to TRBJ1-1; D might be TRBD1 (5 bases). Germline-derived CDR1 and CDR2 are KGHSH and LQKENI. The CDR3 has 15 amino acids. V shed 3 bases and J shed 5 bases, with 16 bases lying between them. The DNA for the CDR3 is TGTGCCAGCTCACCGGGGGAGGGAAGTAGGACTGAAGCTTTCTTT. Amino acids: CASSPGEGSRTEAFF.

This chain uses TRBV2 with TRBJ1-1; 7 bases align to TRBD1. Germline V CDR1 and CDR2: SNHLY, FYNNEI. The trim removed 4 bases at V and 0 bases at J, leaving 11 bases unmatched. The CDR3 loop spans 17 amino acids. CDR3 protein: CASSVTLQGRLNTEAFF. The CDR3 nucleotides read TGTGCCAGCAGTGTAACCCTACAGGGGCGACTGAACACTGAAGCTTTCTTT.

The CDR3 region has the DNA TGTGCCAGCAGCGTACTCAGGGACACTGAAGCTTTCTTT. Translation: CASSVLRDTEAFF. The chain employs TRBV9 and TRBJ1-1; a weak D match, TRBD1 (5 bases). Trimming removed 1 base at V and 3 bases at J, with 7 bases between. CDR1 SGDLS and CDR2 YYNGEE come from the germline V gene. This CDR3 is 13 amino acids long.

The chain recombines TRBV4-2 with TRBJ2-7; TRBD2 is a possible D gene (5 bases). Deletions cut 5 bases from V and 6 bases from J, with 8 bases between. The CDR3 has 11 residues. Germline V lookup: CDR1 LGHNA, CDR2 YNFKEQ. DNA for the CDR3: TGTGCCAGCAGCGAAGGAGGCGAGCAGTACTTC. This sequence encodes CASSEGGEQYF.

This rearrangement joins TRBV28 to TRBJ2-3; 7 bases line up with TRBD1. The V and J ends lost 6 bases and 6 bases, in that order; junction bases with no gene match: 12. Germline values: CDR1 MDHEN, CDR2 SYDVKM. The CDR3 spans 15 residues. The CDR3, as DNA: TGTGCCAGCAGCCCGGTGGGACAGAAGGCGGATACGCAGTATTTT. It encodes CASSPVGQKADTQYF.

With regard to this clone: Other DNA variants within this sample encode the same CDR3. This chain connects TRBV18 to TRBJ1-1; tentative D call: TRBD1 (5 bases). Germline CDR1 and CDR2: KGHSH and LQKENI. Between the trimmed V and J ends, which lost 5 bases and 1 base, there was a span of 5 bases. The CDR3 length is 12 residues. For the CDR3, the DNA is TGTGCCAGCTCAACAGGGAACACTGAAGCTTTCTTT. Its protein product is CASSTGNTEAFF.

The CDR3 sequence: CASRFTGGNTEAFF. In DNA, the CDR3 is TGTGCCAGCAGGTTTACGGGGGGGAACACTGAAGCTTTCTTT. This rearrangement joins TRBV11-2 to TRBJ1-1; D is perhaps TRBD1 (5 bases). Looked up from germline, CDR1 is SGHAT and CDR2 is FQNNGV. Trimming removed 6 bases at V and 1 base at J, with 12 bases between. This CDR3 comprises 14 residues.